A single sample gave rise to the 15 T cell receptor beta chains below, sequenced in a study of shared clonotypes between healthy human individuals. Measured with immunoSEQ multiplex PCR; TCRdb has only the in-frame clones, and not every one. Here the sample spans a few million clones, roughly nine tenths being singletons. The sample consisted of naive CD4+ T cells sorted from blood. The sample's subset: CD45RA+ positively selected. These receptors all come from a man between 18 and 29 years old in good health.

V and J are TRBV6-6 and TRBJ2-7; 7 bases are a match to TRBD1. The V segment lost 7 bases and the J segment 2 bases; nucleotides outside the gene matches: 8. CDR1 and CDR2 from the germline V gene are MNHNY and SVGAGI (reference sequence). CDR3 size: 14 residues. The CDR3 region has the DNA TGTGCCAGCAACACTAGGGACAGTACCTACGAGCAGTACTTC. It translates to CASNTRDSTYEQYF.

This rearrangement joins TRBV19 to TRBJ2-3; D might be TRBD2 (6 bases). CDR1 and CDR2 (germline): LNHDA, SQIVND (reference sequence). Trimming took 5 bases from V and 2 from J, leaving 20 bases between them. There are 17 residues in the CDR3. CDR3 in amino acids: CASSPEGPRKVTDTQYF. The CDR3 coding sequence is TGTGCCAGTAGTCCGGAGGGACCGCGGAAAGTCACAGATACGCAGTATTTT.

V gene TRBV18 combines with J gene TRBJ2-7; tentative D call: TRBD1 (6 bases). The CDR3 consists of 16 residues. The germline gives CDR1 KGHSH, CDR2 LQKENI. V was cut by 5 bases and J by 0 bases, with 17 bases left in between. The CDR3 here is CASSSMTGQFSYEQYF. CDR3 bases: TGTGCCAGCTCATCAATGACAGGACAATTCTCCTACGAGCAGTACTTC.

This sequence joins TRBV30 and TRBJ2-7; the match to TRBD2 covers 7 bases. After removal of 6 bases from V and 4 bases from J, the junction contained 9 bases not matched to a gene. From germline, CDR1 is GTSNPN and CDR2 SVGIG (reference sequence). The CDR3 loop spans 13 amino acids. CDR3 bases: TGTGCCTGTTCAGCGGGGTGGTCGTACGAGCAGTACTTC. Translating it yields CACSAGWSYEQYF.

This CDR3 is CAWVAGYDEQYF. As DNA, the CDR3 is TGTGCCTGGGTAGCGGGATACGACGAGCAGTACTTC. The V gene is TRBV30, the J gene TRBJ2-7, with 8 nucleotides matching TRBD2. The germline V gene has CDR1 GTSNPN and CDR2 SVGIG (reference sequence). The CDR3 extends over 12 amino acids. With V trimmed by 5 bases and J by 5 bases, 5 bases remained unmatched. Complete variable domain (other parts from reference TRBV30 and TRBJ2-7): SQTIHQWPATLVQPVGSPLSLECTVEGTSNPNLYWYRQAAGRGLQLLFYSVGIGQISSEVPQNLSASRPQDRQFILSSKKLLLSDSGFYLCAWVAGYDEQYFGPGTRLTVT.

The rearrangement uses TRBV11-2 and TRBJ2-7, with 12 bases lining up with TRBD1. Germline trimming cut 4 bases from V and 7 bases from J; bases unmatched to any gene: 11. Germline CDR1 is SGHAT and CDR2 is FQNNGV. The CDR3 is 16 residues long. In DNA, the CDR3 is TGTGCCAGCAGCTCAAGGATGGGACAGGGGGCCGGGGAGCAGTACTTC. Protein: CASSSRMGQGAGEQYF.

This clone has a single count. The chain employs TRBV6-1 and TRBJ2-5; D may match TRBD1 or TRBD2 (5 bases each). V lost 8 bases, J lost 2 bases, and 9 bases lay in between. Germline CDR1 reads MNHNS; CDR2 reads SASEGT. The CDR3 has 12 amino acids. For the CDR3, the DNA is TGTGCCAGCGGGACCGTTCAAGAGACCCAGTACTTC. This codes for CASGTVQETQYF.

CDR3 sequence (DNA): TGTGCCAGCAGTTTGGCGGGCATCGGGGGTCAGCCCCAGCATTTT. Protein sequence: CASSLAGIGGQPQHF. The J gene is TRBJ1-5, the V gene TRBV28; D perhaps matches TRBD1 (5 bases). The CDR3 is made up of 15 amino acids. V lost 3 bases to trimming and J lost 6 bases, with 15 bases between them. Germline loops: CDR1 MDHEN, CDR2 SYDVKM.

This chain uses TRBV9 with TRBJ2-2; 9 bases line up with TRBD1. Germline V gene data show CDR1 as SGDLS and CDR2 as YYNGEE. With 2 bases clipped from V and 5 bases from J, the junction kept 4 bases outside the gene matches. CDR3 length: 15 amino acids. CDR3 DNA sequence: TGTGCCAGCAGCGTGAGGACAGGGGAAACCGGGGAGCTGTTTTTT. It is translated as CASSVRTGETGELFF.

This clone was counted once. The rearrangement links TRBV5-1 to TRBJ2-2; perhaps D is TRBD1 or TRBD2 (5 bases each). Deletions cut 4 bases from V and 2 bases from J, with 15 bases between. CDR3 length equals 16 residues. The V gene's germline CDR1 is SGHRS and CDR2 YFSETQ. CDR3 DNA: TGCGCCAGCAGCGAGACGGGGCTGATAAACACCGGGGAGCTGTTTTTT. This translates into CASSETGLINTGELFF.

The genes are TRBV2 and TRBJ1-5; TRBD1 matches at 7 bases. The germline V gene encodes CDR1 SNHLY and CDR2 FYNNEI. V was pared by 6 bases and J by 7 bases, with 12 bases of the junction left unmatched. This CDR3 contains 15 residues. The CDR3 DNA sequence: TGTGCCAGCAGCGATAGGGGACAGAGGAGGCAGCCCCAGCATTTT. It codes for CASSDRGQRRQPQHF.

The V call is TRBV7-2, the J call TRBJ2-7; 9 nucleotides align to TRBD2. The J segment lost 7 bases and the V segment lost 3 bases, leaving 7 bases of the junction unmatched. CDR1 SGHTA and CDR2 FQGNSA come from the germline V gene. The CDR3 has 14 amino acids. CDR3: CASSFVGLAREQYF. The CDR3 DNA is TGTGCCAGCAGCTTCGTCGGACTAGCGAGGGAGCAGTACTTC.

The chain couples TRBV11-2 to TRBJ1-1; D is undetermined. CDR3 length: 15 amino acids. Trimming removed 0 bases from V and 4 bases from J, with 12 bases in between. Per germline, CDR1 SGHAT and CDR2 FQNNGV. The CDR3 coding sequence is TGTGCCAGCAGCTTAGATCGGGGAGAGGGCACTGAAGCTTTCTTT. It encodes CASSLDRGEGTEAFF.

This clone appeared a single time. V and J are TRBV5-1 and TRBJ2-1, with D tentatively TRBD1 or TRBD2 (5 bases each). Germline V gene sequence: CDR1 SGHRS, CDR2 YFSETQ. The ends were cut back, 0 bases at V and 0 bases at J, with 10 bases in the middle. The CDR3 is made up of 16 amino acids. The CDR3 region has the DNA TGCGCCAGCAGCTTGGGGGGGTATAGCTCCTACAATGAGCAGTTCTTC. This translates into CASSLGGYSSYNEQFF.

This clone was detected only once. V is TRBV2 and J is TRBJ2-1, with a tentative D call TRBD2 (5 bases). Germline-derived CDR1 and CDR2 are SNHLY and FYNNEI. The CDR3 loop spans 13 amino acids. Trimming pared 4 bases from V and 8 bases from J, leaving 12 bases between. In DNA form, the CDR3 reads TGTGCCAGCAGTGGAACTAGAACGGATGAGCAGTTCTTC. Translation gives CASSGTRTDEQFF.